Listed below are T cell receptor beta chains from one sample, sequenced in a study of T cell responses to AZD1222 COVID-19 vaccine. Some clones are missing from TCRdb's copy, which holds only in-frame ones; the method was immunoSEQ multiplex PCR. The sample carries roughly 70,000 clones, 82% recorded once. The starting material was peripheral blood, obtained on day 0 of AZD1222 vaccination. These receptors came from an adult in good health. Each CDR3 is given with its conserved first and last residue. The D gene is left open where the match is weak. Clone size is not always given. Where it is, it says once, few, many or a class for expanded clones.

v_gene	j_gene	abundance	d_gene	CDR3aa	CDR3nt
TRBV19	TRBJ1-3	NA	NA	CASRGSYSGNTIYF	TGTGCCAGTAGGGGCTCATACTCTGGAAACACCATATATTTT
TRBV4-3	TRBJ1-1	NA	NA	CASSSEGEGTEAFF	TGCGCCAGCAGCTCCGAGGGGGAGGGAACTGAAGCTTTCTTT
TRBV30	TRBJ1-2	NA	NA	CAWSKDTSRYTF	TGTGCCTGGAGTAAGGACACCTCCCGCTACACCTTC
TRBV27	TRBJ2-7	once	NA	CASSFRKSSYEQYF	TGTGCCAGCAGTTTCAGGAAGAGCTCCTACGAGCAGTACTTC
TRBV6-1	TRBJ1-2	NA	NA	CASSEVRPANYGYTF	TGTGCCAGCAGTGAAGTCAGGCCAGCTAACTATGGCTACACCTTC
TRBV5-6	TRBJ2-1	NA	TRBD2	CASSPPTSGGHNEQFF	TGTGCCAGCAGCCCCCCGACTAGCGGGGGTCACAATGAGCAGTTCTTC
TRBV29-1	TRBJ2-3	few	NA	CSVVGSYSTDTQYF	TGCAGCGTTGTCGGCAGCTATAGCACAGATACGCAGTATTTT
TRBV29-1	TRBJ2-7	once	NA	CSVEWGTPYEQYF	TGCAGCGTTGAATGGGGGACCCCCTACGAGCAGTACTTC
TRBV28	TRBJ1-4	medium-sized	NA	CAGRRGTNEKLFF	TGTGCCGGCAGGAGGGGCACTAATGAAAAACTGTTTTTT
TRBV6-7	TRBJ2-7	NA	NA	CASSRGSVGALFFYEQYF	TGTGCCAGCAGTCGGGGGTCAGTTGGGGCCCTTTTTTTCTACGAGCAGTACTTC
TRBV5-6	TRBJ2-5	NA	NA	CASSLRGDGKTQYF	TGTGCCAGCAGCTTGAGAGGCGACGGGAAGACCCAGTACTTC
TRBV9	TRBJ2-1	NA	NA	CASSVGSEQFF	TGTGCCAGCAGCGTAGGCTCTGAGCAGTTCTTC
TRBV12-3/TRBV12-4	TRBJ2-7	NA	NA	CASCPSQDYEQYF	TGTGCCAGTTGCCCCAGCCAGGACTACGAGCAGTACTTC
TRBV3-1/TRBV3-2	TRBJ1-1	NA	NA	CASSLNSLLRGLNTEAFF	TGTGCCAGCAGCCTTAACAGCCTCCTAAGGGGTTTGAACACTGAAGCTTTCTTT
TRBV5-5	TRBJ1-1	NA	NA	CASSLQSDTEAFF	TGTGCCAGCAGCTTACAAAGCGACACTGAAGCTTTCTTT